The 17 T cell receptor beta chains reported below all come from one sample, sequenced in a study of cytomegalovirus exposure and HLA in healthy donors. Use of 60 Vbeta and 13 Jbeta primers characterized the PCR. The repertoire was sequenced with immunoSEQ multiplex PCR; TCRdb's copy has only in-frame clones and lacks some. The repertoire holds 60,000 to 85,000 clones, 75% to 85% seen once, with approximately 19% in the top ten. The sequenced material came from PBMCs. The receptors derive from a man in his 70s in good health and CMV-seropositive.

The rearrangement links TRBV29-1 to TRBJ2-1, with D tentatively TRBD2 (6 bases). The CDR3 is 14 amino acids. Trimming removed 7 bases from V and 5 bases from J, with 18 bases in between. Germline V gene data show CDR1 as SQVTM and CDR2 as ANQGSEA. The CDR3 region has the DNA TGCAGCGCCTCAACTAGCACCACAAACAATGAGCAGTTCTTC. Translating it yields CSASTSTTNNEQFF.

This clone has only a few counts. The CDR3 sequence is CASSYSETGYQQYF. CDR3 in DNA: TGTGCCAGCAGTTACTCAGAAACAGGGTACCAGCAGTACTTC. The chain joins TRBV6-5 to TRBJ2-7; maybe TRBD1 (6 bases). CDR1 is MNHEY and CDR2 is SVGAGI in the germline V gene. Trimming stripped 0 bases from V and 8 bases from J, with 14 bases between. CDR3 length: 14 residues.

In this sample, this clone turned up a few times. The chain recombines TRBV18 with TRBJ2-2, with D uncertain. Germline lookup yields CDR1 KGHSH and CDR2 LQKENI. The length of the CDR3 is 12 residues. Trimming left V 3 bases short and J 3 bases short, with 2 bases between. As DNA, the CDR3 is TGTGCCAGCTCACCCTACACCGGGGAGCTGTTTTTT. Its protein product is CASSPYTGELFF.

The gene calls are TRBV18 and TRBJ1-2; the D is unclear. This CDR3 has 14 residues. Germline loops: CDR1 KGHSH, CDR2 LQKENI. V lost 3 bases and J lost 3, with 11 bases in between. The CDR3, as DNA: TGTGCCAGCTCACCGGAGGGCTCCTACTATGGCTACACCTTC. Translated: CASSPEGSYYGYTF. The full variable domain, its missing parts supplied by reference TRBV18 and TRBJ1-2, is NAGVMQNPRHLVRRRGQEARLRCSPMKGHSHVYWYRQLPEEGLKFMVYLQKENIIDESGMPKERFSAEFPKEGPSILRIQQVVRGDSAAYFCASSPEGSYYGYTFGSGTRLTVV.

The rearrangement joins TRBV30 to TRBJ2-5, with a tentative D call TRBD2 (6 bases). Trimming shortened V by 5 bases and J by 2 bases, and 12 bases separated the two germline ends. Germline V lookup: CDR1 GTSNPN, CDR2 SVGIG (reference sequence). There are 13 residues in the CDR3. DNA of the CDR3: TGTGCCTGGGCCCCCGGGGGTCAAGAGACCCAGTACTTC. Encoded protein: CAWAPGGQETQYF.

The V and J genes are TRBV30 and TRBJ2-5; D is uncertain. The CDR3 spans 11 residues. Trimming shortened V by 4 bases and J by 2 bases, and 5 bases separated the two germline ends. Germline-derived CDR1 and CDR2 are GTSNPN and SVGIG (reference sequence). The CDR3 loop reads CAWTEQETQYF. In DNA, the CDR3 is TGTGCCTGGACGGAGCAAGAGACCCAGTACTTC.

J is TRBJ1-1 and V is TRBV2; TRBD1 might be the D (5 bases). Trimming pared 5 bases from V and 0 bases from J, leaving 7 bases between. CDR3 length equals 13 residues. CDR1 is SNHLY, CDR2 FYNNEI, per germline. The CDR3 bases are TGTGCCAGCAGTTCGACAGTGAACACTGAAGCTTTCTTT. Protein product: CASSSTVNTEAFF.

The V call is TRBV7-2, the J call TRBJ2-7; D is uncertain. V lost 0 bases to trimming and J lost 2 bases, with 11 bases between them. The CDR3 sequence is 15 residues long. CDR1 is SGHTA, CDR2 FQGNSA, per germline. The CDR3 DNA reads TGTGCCAGCAGCTTAGCGGCAGGCCGCGCCTACGAGCAGTACTTC. It yields the protein CASSLAAGRAYEQYF.

The rearrangement links TRBV7-9 to TRBJ2-2, with unresolved D. The CDR3 sequence is 14 residues long. Germline V gives CDR1 SEHNR, CDR2 FQNEAQ (reference sequence). V shed 4 bases and J shed 4 bases, with 10 bases lying between them. CDR3 sequence: CASSSRGVTGELFF. For the CDR3, the DNA is TGTGCCAGCAGCTCGCGAGGTGTCACCGGGGAGCTGTTTTTT.

V gene TRBV10-3 combines with J gene TRBJ1-2; D may be TRBD1 (6 bases). The CDR3 covers 14 residues. Trimming removed 7 bases from V and 0 bases from J, with 12 bases in between. The germline V gene has CDR1 ENHRY and CDR2 SYGVKD. The CDR3 DNA reads as TGTGCCATCAACCGACAGGAAACTAACTATGGCTACACCTTC. Encoded protein: CAINRQETNYGYTF.

The chain has TRBV20-1 and TRBJ2-3, with D unresolved. Deletions cut 0 bases from V and 7 bases from J, with 5 bases between. The germline V gene has CDR1 DFQATT and CDR2 SNEGSKA (reference sequence). The CDR3 spans 11 residues. The CDR3 region is CSAREKHTQYF. CDR3 nucleotides: TGCAGTGCTAGAGAAAAGCATACGCAGTATTTT.

The chain recombines TRBV4-1 with TRBJ2-5; TRBD2 matches at 13 bases. This CDR3 region has 17 residues. CDR1 is MGHRA, CDR2 YSYEKL, per germline. J lost 5 bases, V lost 3 bases, and 9 bases had no gene match. The CDR3 sequence: CASSQLFGTSGKETQYF. The DNA for the CDR3 is TGCGCCAGCAGCCAGTTATTCGGGACTAGCGGGAAGGAGACCCAGTACTTC.

The chain links TRBV4-1 to TRBJ2-6; D remains ambiguous. V was shortened by 1 base and J by 0 bases, with 7 bases between the two germline ends. Germline lookup yields CDR1 MGHRA and CDR2 YSYEKL. This CDR3 has 16 amino acids. CDR3 nucleotide sequence: TGCGCCAGCAGCCAAGCCCCCAACTCTGGGGCCAACGTCCTGACTTTC. Translation: CASSQAPNSGANVLTF.

Only one count was recorded for this clone. The V and J genes are TRBV29-1 and TRBJ2-5; 7 bases match TRBD1. Per the germline V gene, CDR1 is SQVTM and CDR2 is ANQGSEA. The CDR3 extends over 13 amino acids. Trimming took 7 bases from V and 2 from J; bases not matched to a gene: 7. The CDR3 DNA reads TGCAGCGCCCCTGGGGACAGTCAAGAGACCCAGTACTTC. It is translated as CSAPGDSQETQYF.

The chain recombines TRBV6-1 with TRBJ1-1; D not certain. The V gene lost 0 bases and the J gene lost 11 bases, with 19 bases spanning the gap. Per germline, CDR1 MNHNS and CDR2 SASEGT. The length of the CDR3 is 15 residues. CDR3 sequence reads: CASSEAAGPFLPAFF. CDR3 DNA sequence: TGTGCCAGCAGTGAAGCCGCTGGCCCGTTCCTGCCGGCTTTCTTT.

The chain combines TRBV5-4 with TRBJ2-7; 7 bases map to TRBD1. From germline, CDR1 is SGHNT and CDR2 YYREEE (reference sequence). The CDR3 totals 14 residues. V was pared by 7 bases and J by 6 bases, with 13 bases of the junction left unmatched. The CDR3: CASSPGQSSGEQYF. For the CDR3, the DNA is TGTGCCAGCTCGCCGGGACAGTCGAGTGGCGAGCAGTACTTC.

The V call is TRBV6-4, the J call TRBJ2-3; 8 bases match TRBD2. The germline V gene has CDR1 MRHNA and CDR2 SNTAGT. The CDR3 has 13 residues. Trimming cost V 6 bases and J 8 bases; bases outside gene matches: 7. The CDR3 loop is CASSPSRGGTQYF. DNA of the CDR3: TGTGCCAGCAGCCCCTCCCGGGGGGGTACGCAGTATTTT.